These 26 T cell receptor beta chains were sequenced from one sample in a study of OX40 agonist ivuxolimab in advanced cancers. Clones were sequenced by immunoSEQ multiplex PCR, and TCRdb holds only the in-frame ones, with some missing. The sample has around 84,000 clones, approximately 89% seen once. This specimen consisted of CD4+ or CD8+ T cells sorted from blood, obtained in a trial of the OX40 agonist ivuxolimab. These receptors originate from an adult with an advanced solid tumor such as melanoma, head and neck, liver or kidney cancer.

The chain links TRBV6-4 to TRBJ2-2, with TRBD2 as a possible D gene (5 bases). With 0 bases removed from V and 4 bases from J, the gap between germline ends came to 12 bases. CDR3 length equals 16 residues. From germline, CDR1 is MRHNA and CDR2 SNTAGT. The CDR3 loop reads CASSDSFRGTTGELFF. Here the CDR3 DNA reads TGTGCCAGCAGTGACTCTTTTCGGGGTACCACCGGGGAGCTGTTTTTT.

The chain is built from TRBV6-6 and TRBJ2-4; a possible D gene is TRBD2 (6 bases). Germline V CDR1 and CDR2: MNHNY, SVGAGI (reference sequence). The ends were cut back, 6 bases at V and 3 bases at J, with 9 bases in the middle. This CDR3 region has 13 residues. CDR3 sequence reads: CASSGGGKNIQYF. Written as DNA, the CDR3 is TGTGCCAGCAGCGGGGGTGGCAAAAACATTCAGTACTTC.

CDR3 sequence (DNA): TGTGCCAGCAGTGAAGGAGCAATTCTATACGAGCAGTACTTC. Amino acid sequence: CASSEGAILYEQYF. The V and J genes are TRBV2 and TRBJ2-7; D call uncertain. Trimming pared 1 base from V and 4 bases from J, leaving 11 bases between. Germline V gives CDR1 SNHLY, CDR2 FYNNEI. CDR3 length: 14 amino acids.

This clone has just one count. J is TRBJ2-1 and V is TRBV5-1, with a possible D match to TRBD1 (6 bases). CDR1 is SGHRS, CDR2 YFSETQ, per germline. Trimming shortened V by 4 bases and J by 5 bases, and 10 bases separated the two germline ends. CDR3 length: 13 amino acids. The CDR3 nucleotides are TGCGCCAGCAGCCTTCGGACAGACAATGAGCAGTTCTTC. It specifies CASSLRTDNEQFF.

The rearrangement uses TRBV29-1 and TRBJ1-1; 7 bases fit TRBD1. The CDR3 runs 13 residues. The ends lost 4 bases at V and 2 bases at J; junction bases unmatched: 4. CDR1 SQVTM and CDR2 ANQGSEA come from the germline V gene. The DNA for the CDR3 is TGCAGCGTTGGGACAGGCGGTAACACTGAAGCTTTCTTT. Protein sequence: CSVGTGGNTEAFF.

This CDR3 is CASSLADTGELFF. DNA of the CDR3: TGCGCCAGCAGCTTGGCGGACACCGGGGAGCTGTTTTTT. The V gene is TRBV5-1, the J gene TRBJ2-2; D gene uncertain. The CDR3 extends over 13 amino acids. Trimming removed 0 bases at V and 3 bases at J, with 3 bases between. CDR1 and CDR2 (germline): SGHRS, YFSETQ.

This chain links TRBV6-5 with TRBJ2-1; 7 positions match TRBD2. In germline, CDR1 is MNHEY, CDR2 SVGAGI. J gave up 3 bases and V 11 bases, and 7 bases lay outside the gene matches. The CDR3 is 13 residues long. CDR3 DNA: TGTGCCCTGGGGCGGGGGAGCTACAATGAGCAGTTCTTC. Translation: CALGRGSYNEQFF.

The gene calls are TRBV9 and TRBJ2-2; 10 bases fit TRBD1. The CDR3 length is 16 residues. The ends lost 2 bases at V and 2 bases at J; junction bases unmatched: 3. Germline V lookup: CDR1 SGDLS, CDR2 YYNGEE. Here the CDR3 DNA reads TGTGCCAGCAGCGTGGGGACAGGGGTAAACACCGGGGAGCTGTTTTTT. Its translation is CASSVGTGVNTGELFF. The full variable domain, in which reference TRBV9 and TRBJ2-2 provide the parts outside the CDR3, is DSGVTQTPKHLITATGQRVTLRCSPRSGDLSVYWYQQSLDQGLQFLIQYYNGEERAKGNILERFSAQQFPDLHSELNLSSLELGDSALYFCASSVGTGVNTGELFFGEGSRLTVL.

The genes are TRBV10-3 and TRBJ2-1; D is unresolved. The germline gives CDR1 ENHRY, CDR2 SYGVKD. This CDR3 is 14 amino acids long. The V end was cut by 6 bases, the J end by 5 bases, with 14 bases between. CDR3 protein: CAIRGRTANNEQFF. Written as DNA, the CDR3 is TGTGCCATCAGGGGCAGGACGGCTAACAATGAGCAGTTCTTC.

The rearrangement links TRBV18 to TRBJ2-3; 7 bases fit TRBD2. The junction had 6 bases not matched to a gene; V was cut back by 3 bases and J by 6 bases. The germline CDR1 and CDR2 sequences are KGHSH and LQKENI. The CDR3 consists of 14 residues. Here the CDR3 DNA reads TGTGCCAGCTCACCGGCGGGAGTTGGGGATACGCAGTATTTT. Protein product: CASSPAGVGDTQYF.

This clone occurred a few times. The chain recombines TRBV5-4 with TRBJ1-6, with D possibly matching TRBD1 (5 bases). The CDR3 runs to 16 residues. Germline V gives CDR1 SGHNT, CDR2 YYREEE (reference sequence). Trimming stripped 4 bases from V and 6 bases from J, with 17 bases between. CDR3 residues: CASSAGKSVGNSPLHF. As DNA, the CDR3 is TGTGCCAGCAGCGCAGGGAAAAGCGTGGGTAATTCACCCCTCCACTTT.

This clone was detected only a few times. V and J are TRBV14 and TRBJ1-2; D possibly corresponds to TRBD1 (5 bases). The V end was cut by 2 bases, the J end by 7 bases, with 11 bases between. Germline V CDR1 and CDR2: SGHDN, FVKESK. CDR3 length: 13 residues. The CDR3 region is CASSQFRASGYTF. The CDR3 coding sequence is TGTGCCAGCAGCCAATTCAGGGCATCTGGCTACACCTTC.

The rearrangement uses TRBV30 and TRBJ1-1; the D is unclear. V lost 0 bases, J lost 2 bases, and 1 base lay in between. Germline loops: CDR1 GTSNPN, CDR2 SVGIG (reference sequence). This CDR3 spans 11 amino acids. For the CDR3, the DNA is TGTGCCTGGAGTGTAAACACTGAAGCTTTCTTT. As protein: CAWSVNTEAFF.

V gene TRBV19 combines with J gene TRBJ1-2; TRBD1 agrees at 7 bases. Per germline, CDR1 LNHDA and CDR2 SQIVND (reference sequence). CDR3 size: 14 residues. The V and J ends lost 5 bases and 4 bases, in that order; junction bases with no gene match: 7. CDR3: CASSGGQVFYGYTF. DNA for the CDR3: TGTGCCAGTAGTGGCGGACAGGTTTTCTATGGCTACACCTTC.

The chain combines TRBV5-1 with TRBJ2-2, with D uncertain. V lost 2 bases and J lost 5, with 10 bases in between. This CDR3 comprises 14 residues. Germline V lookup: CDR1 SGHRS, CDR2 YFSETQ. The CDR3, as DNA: TGCGCCAGCAGCTTAAGGTTAGAAACCGGGGAGCTGTTTTTT. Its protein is CASSLRLETGELFF.

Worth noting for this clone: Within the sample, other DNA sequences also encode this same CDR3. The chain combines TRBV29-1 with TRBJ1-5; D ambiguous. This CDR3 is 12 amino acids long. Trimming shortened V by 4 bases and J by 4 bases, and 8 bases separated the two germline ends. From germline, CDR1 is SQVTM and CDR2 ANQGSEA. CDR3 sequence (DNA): TGCAGCGTTGGAGGCGGTAATCAGCCCCAGCATTTT. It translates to CSVGGGNQPQHF. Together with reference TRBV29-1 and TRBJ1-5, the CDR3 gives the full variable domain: SAVISQKPSRDICQRGTSLTIQCQVDSQVTMMFWYRQQPGQSLTLIATANQGSEATYESGFVIDKFPISRPNLTFSTLTVSNMSPEDSSIYLCSVGGGNQPQHFGDGTRLSIL.

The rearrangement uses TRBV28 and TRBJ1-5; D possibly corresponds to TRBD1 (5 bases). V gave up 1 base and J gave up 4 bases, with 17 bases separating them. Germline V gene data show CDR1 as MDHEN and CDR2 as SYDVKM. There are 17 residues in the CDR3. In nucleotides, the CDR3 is TGTGCCAGCAGTTTATCCCGTCGCGGGACGGGGAATCAGCCCCAGCATTTT. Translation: CASSLSRRGTGNQPQHF.

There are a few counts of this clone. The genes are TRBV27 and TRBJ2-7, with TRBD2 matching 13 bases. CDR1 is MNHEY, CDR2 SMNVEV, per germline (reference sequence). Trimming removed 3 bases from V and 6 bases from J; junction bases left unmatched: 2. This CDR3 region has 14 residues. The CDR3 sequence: CASSFRTSGSEQYF. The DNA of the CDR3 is TGTGCCAGCAGTTTCCGGACTAGCGGGAGCGAGCAGTACTTC.

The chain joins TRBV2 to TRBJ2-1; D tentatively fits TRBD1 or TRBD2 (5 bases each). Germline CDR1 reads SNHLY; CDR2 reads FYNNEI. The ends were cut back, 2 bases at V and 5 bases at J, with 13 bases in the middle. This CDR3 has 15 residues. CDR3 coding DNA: TGTGCCAGCAGTGAAAAATCGGGGCCAAACAATGAGCAGTTCTTC. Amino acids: CASSEKSGPNNEQFF.

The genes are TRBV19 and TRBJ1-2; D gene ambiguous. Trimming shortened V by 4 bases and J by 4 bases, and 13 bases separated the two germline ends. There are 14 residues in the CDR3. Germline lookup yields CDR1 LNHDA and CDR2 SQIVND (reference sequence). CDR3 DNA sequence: TGTGCCAGTAGTACCCATACTCGGGTCTATGGCTACACCTTC. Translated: CASSTHTRVYGYTF. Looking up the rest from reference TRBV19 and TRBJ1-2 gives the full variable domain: DGGITQSPKYLFRKEGQNVTLSCEQNLNHDAMYWYRQDPGQGLRLIYYSQIVNDFQKGDIAEGYSVSREKKESFPLTVTSAQKNPTAFYLCASSTHTRVYGYTFGSGTRLTVV.

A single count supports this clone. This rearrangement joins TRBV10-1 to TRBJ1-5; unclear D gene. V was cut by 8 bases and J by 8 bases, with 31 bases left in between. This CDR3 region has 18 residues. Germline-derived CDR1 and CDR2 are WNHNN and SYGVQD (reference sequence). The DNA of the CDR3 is TGCGCCAGCTTCAGAAGGAGGTTTTACTCTATATGGCCAGAGCCCCAGCATTTT. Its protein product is CASFRRRFYSIWPEPQHF.

Here the CDR3 DNA reads TGTGCCAGCAGCCGCGCACTCGCGAATGAGCAGTTCTTC. Its protein product is CASSRALANEQFF. The chain links TRBV7-3 to TRBJ2-1; D is unresolved. Trimming removed 5 bases at V and 7 bases at J, with 12 bases between. Looked up from germline, CDR1 is SGHTA and CDR2 is FQGTGA. The CDR3 is made up of 13 amino acids.

The CDR3 nucleotides read TGTGCCAGCAGTCGACCGACAGTAAACACTGAAGCTTTCTTT. Amino acid sequence: CASSRPTVNTEAFF. V usage is TRBV6-5 and J usage is TRBJ1-1, with D possibly being TRBD1 (5 bases). The CDR3 consists of 14 residues. V lost 5 bases to trimming and J lost 2 bases, with 12 bases between them. Per the germline V gene, CDR1 is MNHEY and CDR2 is SVGAGI.

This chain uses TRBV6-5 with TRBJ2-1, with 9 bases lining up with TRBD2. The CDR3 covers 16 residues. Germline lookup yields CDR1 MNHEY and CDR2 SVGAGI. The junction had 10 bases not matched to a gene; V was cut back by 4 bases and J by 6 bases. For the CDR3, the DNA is TGTGCCAGCAGTTCCCAGGGTAGCGGGGGTCCCAATGAGCAGTTCTTC. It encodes CASSSQGSGGPNEQFF.

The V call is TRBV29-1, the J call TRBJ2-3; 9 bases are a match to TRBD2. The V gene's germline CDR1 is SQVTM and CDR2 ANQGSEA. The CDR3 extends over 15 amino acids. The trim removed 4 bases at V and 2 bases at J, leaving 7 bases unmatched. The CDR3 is CSVVRAGGPTDTQYF. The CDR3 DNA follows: TGCAGCGTTGTTCGAGCGGGAGGCCCCACAGATACGCAGTATTTT.

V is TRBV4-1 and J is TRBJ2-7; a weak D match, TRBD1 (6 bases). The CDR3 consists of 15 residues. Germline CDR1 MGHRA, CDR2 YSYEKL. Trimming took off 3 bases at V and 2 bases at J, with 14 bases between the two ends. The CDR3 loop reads CASSHITTGTYEQYF. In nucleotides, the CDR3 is TGCGCCAGCAGCCACATAACCACAGGGACCTACGAGCAGTACTTC.